A selection of T cell receptor beta chains follows, all from one sample in a study of brain T cells in children with intractable seizures. The protocol was immunoSEQ multiplex PCR, while the TCRdb copy is restricted to in-frame clones and leaves out a portion. The profile covers 110,000 or so clones, with under 95% appearing a single time and 3.5% to 4% taken by the ten largest. The source was peripheral blood, collected at surgery. These receptor sequences come from a boy under three years old with hemimegalencephaly and intractable seizures. CDR3s include the opening cysteine and the closing phenylalanine or tryptophan. A D gene is named only where the DNA matches it firmly. The size field is filled for only some rows; it gives once, few, many or a size class.

cdr3_nt cdr3_aa j_call v_call d_call clone_size
TGTGCCACCCTCACCGACAGGGGGAACAATTCACCCCTCCACTTT CATLTDRGNNSPLHF TRBJ1-6 TRBV24-1 TRBD1 -
TGTGCCAGCAGCTTGGTTCAGCCCCAGCATTTT CASSLVQPQHF TRBJ1-5 TRBV5-6 - -
TGTGCCTGGGCGGGAGCGGGGTACGAGCAGTACTTC CAWAGAGYEQYF TRBJ2-7 TRBV30 TRBD2 -
TGTGCCAGAAGCCATGAGGACAGGGGCGCTAAGGACATTCAGTACTTC CARSHEDRGAKDIQYF TRBJ2-4 TRBV5-3 TRBD1 -
TGTGCCAGCTCACTAGAAAGGATCCCCTCTTTCTACGAGCAGTACTTC CASSLERIPSFYEQYF TRBJ2-7 TRBV18 - -
TGTGCCAGTAGGACTAGCGGAGTCGCCTACAATGAGCAGTTCTTC CASRTSGVAYNEQFF TRBJ2-1 TRBV11-2 TRBD2 -
TGTGCCAGCAGTCGGAGGACTGGAAACACCATATATTTT CASSRRTGNTIYF TRBJ1-3 TRBV6-5 - -
TGTGCCAGCTCCCGGCGGCGGGGGTTCGAGCAGTACTTC CASSRRRGFEQYF TRBJ2-7 TRBV18 TRBD2 -
TGTGCCAGCAGTCCACAGGTTCGGAGGGGAAACACCATATATTTT CASSPQVRRGNTIYF TRBJ1-3 TRBV7-2 - -
TGTGCCAGCAGTTTTAGCGGGAGGGTAAAAGAGACCCAGTACTTC CASSFSGRVKETQYF TRBJ2-5 TRBV28 TRBD2 -
TGTGCTAGTGGAGCGGGAGGGCCGAGAGATACGCAGTATTTT CASGAGGPRDTQYF TRBJ2-3 TRBV12-5 TRBD2 once
TGTGCCAGTAGTATGGGGGGGACCAACGTCCTGACTTTC CASSMGGTNVLTF TRBJ2-6 TRBV19 TRBD2 -
TGTGCCAGCAGTTTTACCACCGGGGAGCTGTTTTTT CASSFTTGELFF TRBJ2-2 TRBV27 - -
TGCAGCGTGGGGGGCTGGGTAAACACTGAAGCTTTCTTT CSVGGWVNTEAFF TRBJ1-1 TRBV29-1 - -
TGCGCCAGCAGTGGCCTAGCGGACGCGAGCTCCTACAATGAGCAGTTCTTC CASSGLADASSYNEQFF TRBJ2-1 TRBV10-1 TRBD2 -
TGTGCCACCAGTGACACCCGTACATCGCAGCCCCAGCATTTT CATSDTRTSQPQHF TRBJ1-5 TRBV24-1 - -
TGTGCCAGCACCCCTGACCAAGCCCCCTACAATGAGCAGTTCTTC CASTPDQAPYNEQFF TRBJ2-1 TRBV18 - -
TGTGCCAGCAGTTACGACAACAGGGTTGGGGGGGGCTACACCTTC CASSYDNRVGGGYTF TRBJ1-2 TRBV6-5 - -
TGTGCCAGCAGCCCCGGACTAGCGGGTCAGGGTGGGCAGTTCTTC CASSPGLAGQGGQFF TRBJ2-1 TRBV9 TRBD2 -
TGTGCCAGCAGTTACTCCACAGGGTCAGAAGTTTACACCTTC CASSYSTGSEVYTF TRBJ1-2 TRBV6-5 - -
TGTGCCAGTAGTACTAGAGACTTTACGCAGTATTTT CASSTRDFTQYF TRBJ2-3 TRBV19 - -
TGTGCCAGCAGGGGGCTTTCTAATGAAAAACTGTTTTTT CASRGLSNEKLFF TRBJ1-4 TRBV27 - -
TGTGCCAGCAGGTCGGGACAGGGGTACGAGCAGTACTTC CASRSGQGYEQYF TRBJ2-7 TRBV2 TRBD1 -
TGTGCCAGCAGTTCGACAGGGCTCTACGAGCAGTACTTC CASSSTGLYEQYF TRBJ2-7 TRBV27 TRBD1 -
TGTGCCAGCAGCTTGTCCCGCGGGCGGCGGATCTGGACCGGGGAGCTGTTTTTT CASSLSRGRRIWTGELFF TRBJ2-2 TRBV11-2 - -
TGTGCCAGTAGTACCCTGGACAGGGGTCCTCACAATGAGCAGTTCTTC CASSTLDRGPHNEQFF TRBJ2-1 TRBV19 TRBD1 -
TGTGCCAGCAGCTCGGGACTAGCGGTCCAAGAGACCCAGTACTTC CASSSGLAVQETQYF TRBJ2-5 TRBV5-5 TRBD2 -
TGTGCCAGCAGCCGGACTATCCTTAGCTCCTACAATGAGCAGTTCTTC CASSRTILSSYNEQFF TRBJ2-1 TRBV7-6 - -
TGTGCCAGCAGCCAAGTTGAACTCTCCGAAAAACTGTTTTTT CASSQVELSEKLFF TRBJ1-4 TRBV4-2 - -
TGTGCCACATCGGCTGACGGCAATCAGCCCCAGCATTTT CATSADGNQPQHF TRBJ1-5 TRBV18 - -
TGTGCCAGCAGTTTGCCGACTAGCGGCTCCTACAATGAGCAGTTCTTC CASSLPTSGSYNEQFF TRBJ2-1 TRBV28 TRBD2 -
TGTGCCAGCAGCTTAGCGTGGTACAGCCGAGCTTCACCCCTCCACTTT CASSLAWYSRASPLHF TRBJ1-6 TRBV7-8 - once
TGCGCCAGCAGCTTGGGGGGGTCTTGGGCCAACGTCCTGACTTTC CASSLGGSWANVLTF TRBJ2-6 TRBV5-1 - -
TGTGCCAGCAGCCGACAGATTTATGGGGAGCAGTACTTC CASSRQIYGEQYF TRBJ2-7 TRBV3-1/TRBV3-2 - -
TGTGCCAGCAGCCCGCCCGCAGGGGCCTCCAAAAATGAGCAGTTCTTC CASSPPAGASKNEQFF TRBJ2-1 TRBV11-2 - once
TGTGCCAGCAGCTCCGGAGGGCTAGCGGGAGACGAGCAGTACTTC CASSSGGLAGDEQYF TRBJ2-7 TRBV7-2 TRBD2 -
TGTGCCACCAGCAGAGATACAGGGGCCTTAATGAACACTGAAGCTTTCTTT CATSRDTGALMNTEAFF TRBJ1-1 TRBV15 TRBD1 -
TGCGCCAGCAGCCTATACCCGACAGGGTTGGACACTGAAGCTTTCTTT CASSLYPTGLDTEAFF TRBJ1-1 TRBV5-1 TRBD1 once
TGTGCCAGCAGTTACTCGGCTCTAGTGGCTTCCGAGCAGTACTTC CASSYSALVASEQYF TRBJ2-7 TRBV6-5 - -
TGCGCCAGCAGTGAGGGAACCCCGGGACAGGGGGCCGGGGAGCTGTTTTTT CASSEGTPGQGAGELFF TRBJ2-2 TRBV10-1 TRBD1 -
TGTGCCTCCCACACAGGACCCGCGAACACCGGGGAGCTGTTTTTT CASHTGPANTGELFF TRBJ2-2 TRBV30 - -
TGTGCCAGTAGTTTCTCCGGGACGCTTGAGCAGTTCTTC CASSFSGTLEQFF TRBJ2-1 TRBV19 - -